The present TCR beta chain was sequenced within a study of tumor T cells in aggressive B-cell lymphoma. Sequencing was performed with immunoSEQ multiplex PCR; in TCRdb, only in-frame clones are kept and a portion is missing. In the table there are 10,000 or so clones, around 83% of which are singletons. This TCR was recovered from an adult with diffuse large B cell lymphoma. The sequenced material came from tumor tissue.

DNA for the CDR3: TGTGCCAGCAGTGAAGCGTGGGACCGGGAGTTCTTT. Protein product: CASSEAWDREFF. The chain recombines TRBV2 with TRBJ1-1; D may be TRBD1 (5 bases). The V gene's germline CDR1 is SNHLY and CDR2 FYNNEI. This CDR3 spans 12 amino acids. Trimming removed 0 bases from V and 14 bases from J, with 13 bases in between.